This entry is about one TCR beta chain. Antigen unknown. Being one base from a much bigger clone, this may be a read error. The CDR3 length is 14 residues. Germline V gene lookup returns CDR1 DFQATT and CDR2 SNEGSKA (reference sequence). These data are taken from a study of blood T cells in healthy people across ages. Total RNA was isolated from each sample in quantities of at least 6 micrograms. Study results and limitations: A strong correlation between TCR beta diversity and naive T cell percentage was seen. Long-lived donors exceeded aged donors in naive CD4+ cells and diversity.

The authors ran a second PCR of about 7 to 11 cycles using a sample-barcoded 5' primer and a J-beta primer mix. The template-switch adaptor, which had 12 random nucleotides, put a tag on each cDNA molecule. TCRdb called the 5' RACE reads again in MiXCR, with one record for every CDR3 protein. Here the sample spans some 1.5 million distinct CDR3 sequences, 28% being singletons. The sample was blood. The gene calls are TRBV20-1 and TRBJ2-4, with 7 positions matching TRBD1. The sequence came from a woman aged 25-40 years in good health. This chain's CDR3 is CGARSRTGLNIQYF. CDR3 bases: TGCGGTGCTAGAAGCCGGACAGGCCTCAACATTCAGTACTTC.